What follows are 31 T cell receptor beta chains derived from one specimen sequenced in a study of blood T cell repertoires in COVID-19. TCRdb's copy holds only in-frame clones and misses some; the assay was immunoSEQ multiplex PCR. Of more than 150,000 clones in the sample, 80% to 90% were seen once. Sequenced: peripheral blood. These TCRs come from a man aged 25-45 years with active or convalescent COVID-19.

V and J are TRBV6-4 and TRBJ1-2, with D possibly being TRBD1 (5 bases). CDR3 length: 12 residues. Germline values: CDR1 MRHNA, CDR2 SNTAGT. V lost 6 bases and J 4 bases, leaving 9 bases between the germline ends. CDR3 sequence (DNA): TGTGCCAGCAGAGGGGTCACCTATGGCTACACCTTC. This translates into CASRGVTYGYTF.

V usage is TRBV11-3 and J usage is TRBJ2-1; D possibly corresponds to TRBD2 (7 bases). Deletions cut 5 bases from V and 6 bases from J, with 20 bases between. CDR3 size: 16 residues. The germline gives CDR1 SGHNT, CDR2 YENEEA. The CDR3 nucleotides read TGTGCCAGCAGCCCCGGGTTCGGGGGGCCTACCAATGAGCAGTTCTTC. This codes for CASSPGFGGPTNEQFF.

The J gene is TRBJ2-1, the V gene TRBV7-9; a weak D match, TRBD1 (6 bases). The CDR3 totals 14 residues. Germline assignment: CDR1 SEHNR and CDR2 FQNEAQ (reference sequence). V was pared by 9 bases and J by 2 bases, with 14 bases between. The CDR3 nucleotides read TGTGCCAGTACCGGGACACCCACCTACAATGAGCAGTTCTTC. Translated: CASTGTPTYNEQFF.

CDR3 nucleotide sequence: TGTGCCAGCAGTCCACAGGGTGGCTCTGGAAACACCATATATTTT. This gives the protein CASSPQGGSGNTIYF. This sequence joins TRBV2 and TRBJ1-3, with D tentatively TRBD1 (6 bases). Germline CDR1 SNHLY, CDR2 FYNNEI. The V end was cut by 5 bases, the J end by 0 bases, with 11 bases between. This CDR3 is built from 15 residues.

The chain is built from TRBV11-3 and TRBJ2-1, with 11 positions matching TRBD2. Unmatched junction bases numbered 6, after V lost 6 bases and J lost 5 bases. The germline V gene encodes CDR1 SGHNT and CDR2 YENEEA. There are 15 residues in the CDR3. CDR3: CASRIGTSGHNEQFF. CDR3 DNA sequence: TGTGCCAGCAGAATTGGGACTAGCGGTCACAATGAGCAGTTCTTC.

The CDR3 here is CASSQQGAGEQYV. CDR3 bases: TGTGCCAGCAGTCAGCAGGGGGCCGGCGAGCAGTACGTC. V usage is TRBV2 and J usage is TRBJ2-7, with TRBD1 identical over 8 bases. Germline trimming cut 5 bases from V and 6 bases from J; bases unmatched to any gene: 6. The CDR3 contains 13 residues. Germline CDR1 SNHLY, CDR2 FYNNEI.

The V gene is TRBV7-3, the J gene TRBJ2-7; 8 bases match TRBD1. V shed 6 bases and J 2 bases; nucleotides not matched to a gene: 9. The CDR3 consists of 15 residues. Germline CDR1 SGHTA, CDR2 FQGTGA. As DNA, the CDR3 is TGTGCCAGCAGTCACACAGGGGGTCTTGCCTACGAGCAGTACGTC. Protein: CASSHTGGLAYEQYV.

J is TRBJ1-5 and V is TRBV27; D is uncertain. Trimming took off 4 bases at V and 0 bases at J, with 4 bases between the two ends. Germline assignment: CDR1 MNHEY and CDR2 SMNVEV (reference sequence). This CDR3 contains 13 residues. CDR3 in amino acids: CASSWLSNQPQHF. In nucleotides, the CDR3 is TGTGCCAGCAGTTGGCTTAGCAATCAGCCCCAGCATTTT.

The chain carries TRBV28 and TRBJ1-1; D is ambiguous. Trimming removed 7 bases from V and 0 bases from J, with 15 bases in between. Germline V gene data show CDR1 as MDHEN and CDR2 as SYDVKM. The CDR3 runs to 15 residues. CDR3 residues: CASISGSTMNTEAFF. The CDR3 nucleotides read TGTGCCAGCATCTCCGGGTCTACCATGAACACTGAAGCTTTCTTT.

The chain joins TRBV4-1 to TRBJ1-1; D not resolved. Germline V gene sequence: CDR1 MGHRA, CDR2 YSYEKL. The CDR3 loop spans 15 amino acids. Trimming stripped 0 bases from V and 0 bases from J, with 8 bases between. The CDR3, as DNA: TGCGCCAGCAGCCAAGAGGGCAGCTTGAACACTGAAGCTTTCTTT. Amino acid sequence: CASSQEGSLNTEAFF.

This chain links TRBV4-1 with TRBJ2-1; D possibly corresponds to TRBD2 (5 bases). Trimming removed 1 base from V and 4 bases from J, with 20 bases in between. Germline CDR1 MGHRA, CDR2 YSYEKL. This CDR3 has 18 residues. CDR3 sequence: CASSQAQGSSPPYNEQFF. CDR3 nucleotide sequence: TGCGCCAGCAGCCAAGCTCAAGGGAGTTCCCCCCCATACAATGAGCAGTTCTTC.

This clone turned up a few times. V gene TRBV19 combines with J gene TRBJ2-7, with a tentative D call TRBD1 (6 bases). This CDR3 region has 13 residues. Trimming cost V 5 bases and J 6 bases, with 14 bases left between them. Germline CDR1 and CDR2: LNHDA and SQIVND (reference sequence). CDR3 coding DNA: TGTGCCAGTAGTCTACAGGGAACTGCCGAGCAGTACTTC. It yields the protein CASSLQGTAEQYF.

The chain uses TRBV5-5 and TRBJ1-2; 9 bases align to TRBD1. Germline values: CDR1 SGHKS, CDR2 YYEKEE (reference sequence). The CDR3 has 15 residues. The junction had 6 bases not matched to a gene; V was cut back by 4 bases and J by 2 bases. The CDR3: CASSKGQGMNYGYTF. CDR3 nucleotides: TGTGCCAGCAGCAAAGGACAGGGGATGAACTATGGCTACACCTTC.

This clone was found once. The rearrangement joins TRBV28 to TRBJ1-5; possible D gene TRBD1, 5 bases. This CDR3 is built from 15 residues. From germline, CDR1 is MDHEN and CDR2 SYDVKM. Between the trimmed V and J ends, which lost 4 bases and 0 bases, there was a span of 10 bases. DNA of the CDR3: TGTGCCAGCAGTTCCAGGGTTTCTAGCAATCAGCCCCAGCATTTT. Protein sequence: CASSSRVSSNQPQHF. Combining the CDR3 with reference TRBV28 and TRBJ1-5 gives the whole variable domain DVKVTQSSRYLVKRTGEKVFLECVQDMDHENMFWYRQDPGLGLRLIYFSYDVKMKEKGDIPEGYSVSREKKERFSLILESASTNQTSMYLCASSSRVSSNQPQHFGDGTRLSIL.

The chain combines TRBV6-5 with TRBJ1-5; D is uncertain. From germline, CDR1 is MNHEY and CDR2 SVGAGI. Trimming stripped 0 bases from V and 0 bases from J, with 9 bases between. The length of the CDR3 is 16 residues. This CDR3 reads CASSYSSEISNQPQHF. The DNA for the CDR3 is TGTGCCAGCAGTTACTCGAGCGAAATTAGCAATCAGCCCCAGCATTTT.

This clone was counted only a few times. The chain recombines TRBV10-1 with TRBJ2-7; 7 bases map to TRBD1. V trimming: 2 bases; J trimming: 6 bases; junction bases outside the gene matches: 4. This CDR3 contains 13 residues. Germline CDR1 and CDR2: WNHNN and SYGVQD (reference sequence). CDR3 bases: TGCGCCAGCAGTGAGGACAGGGAAGGCGAGCAGTACTTC. It encodes CASSEDREGEQYF.

V and J are TRBV25-1 and TRBJ2-5; tentative D call: TRBD1 (6 bases). This CDR3 has 12 amino acids. Germline V lookup: CDR1 MGHDK, CDR2 SYGVNS. The V and J ends lost 4 bases and 9 bases respectively, with 12 bases between them. The CDR3 loop is CASSVGGTAQYF. In nucleotides, the CDR3 is TGTGCCAGCAGTGTAGGGGGAACGGCCCAGTACTTC.

This clone was recorded only once. This chain connects TRBV9 to TRBJ2-5; D possibly corresponds to TRBD2 (6 bases). This CDR3 is built from 16 residues. Germline CDR1 and CDR2: SGDLS and YYNGEE. The V and J ends lost 3 bases and 1 base respectively, with 16 bases between them. The CDR3 is CASSGPVVGGQETQYF. In DNA, the CDR3 is TGTGCCAGCAGCGGACCTGTGGTGGGGGGCCAAGAGACCCAGTACTTC.

To note about this clone: Other DNA variants within this sample encode the same CDR3. V is TRBV24-1 and J is TRBJ2-1; no clear D. Germline V lookup: CDR1 KGHDR, CDR2 SFDVKD. V was cut by 4 bases and J by 4 bases, with 7 bases left in between. CDR3 size: 13 residues. The CDR3 here is CATSEAGYNEQFF. The CDR3 DNA sequence: TGTGCCACCAGTGAGGCAGGTTACAATGAGCAGTTCTTC.

The gene calls are TRBV27 and TRBJ1-1, with 9 bases identical to TRBD1. CDR1 and CDR2 from the germline V gene are MNHEY and SMNVEV (reference sequence). This CDR3 spans 14 amino acids. V lost 6 bases to trimming and J lost 4 bases; unmatched junction nucleotides: 6. CDR3 sequence reads: CASREDRGSTEAFF. The CDR3, as DNA: TGTGCCAGCAGAGAAGACAGGGGGAGCACTGAAGCTTTCTTT.

The CDR3 here is CASSLSPDSRRETQYF. Here the CDR3 DNA reads TGTGCCAGCAGCTTGAGCCCGGACTCACGGAGGGAGACCCAGTACTTC. This chain links TRBV7-2 with TRBJ2-5; TRBD2 might be the D (5 bases). The germline V gene has CDR1 SGHTA and CDR2 FQGNSA. The CDR3 is 16 residues long. V lost 3 bases to trimming and J lost 5 bases, with 19 bases between them.

The CDR3 bases are TGTGCCAGCAGCCATGGAGGGCCCACAGATACGCAGTATTTT. It translates to CASSHGGPTDTQYF. The V call is TRBV14, the J call TRBJ2-3; possible D gene TRBD2, 6 bases. V lost 3 bases and J 2 bases, leaving 9 bases between the germline ends. The CDR3 loop spans 14 amino acids. The germline V gene has CDR1 SGHDN and CDR2 FVKESK.

This clone was detected a few times. The chain recombines TRBV5-6 with TRBJ2-1, with 9 bases lining up with TRBD1. The CDR3 loop spans 15 amino acids. The germline gives CDR1 SGHDT, CDR2 YYEEEE. V lost 4 bases and J lost 2; bases outside the gene matches: 4. In nucleotides, the CDR3 is TGTGCCAGCAGCGCCGACAGGGGGGCCTACAATGAGCAGTTCTTC. It yields the protein CASSADRGAYNEQFF.

The chain carries TRBV10-2 and TRBJ1-4; maybe TRBD1 (6 bases). The CDR3 is 16 residues long. Germline V gene lookup returns CDR1 WSHSY and CDR2 SAAADI. Trimming cost V 6 bases and J 3 bases, with 17 bases left between them. The CDR3 nucleotides read TGCGCCAGCAGACGCGAGATGACAGGCGCTAATGAAAAACTGTTTTTT. Translating gives CASRREMTGANEKLFF.

V and J are TRBV28 and TRBJ2-1; D gene unclear. V shed 5 bases and J shed 10 bases, with 12 bases lying between them. Looked up from germline, CDR1 is MDHEN and CDR2 is SYDVKM. The CDR3 length is 12 residues. Written as DNA, the CDR3 is TGTGCCAGCAGTCGCCTGGGTAGCGAGCAGTTCTTC. Translation gives CASSRLGSEQFF.

This chain uses TRBV19 with TRBJ2-7, with 9 bases aligning to TRBD1. The CDR3 totals 14 residues. V dropped 5 bases and J dropped 5; count of bases not matched to a gene: 7. Germline CDR1 and CDR2: LNHDA and SQIVND (reference sequence). DNA of the CDR3: TGTGCCAGTAGTCGGACCAGGACAGGGGACGAGCAGTACTTC. Translating it yields CASSRTRTGDEQYF.

The V and J genes are TRBV18 and TRBJ2-5, with unresolved D. Trimming stripped 6 bases from V and 1 base from J, with 12 bases between. CDR1 and CDR2 (germline): KGHSH, LQKENI. CDR3 length: 14 amino acids. Here the CDR3 DNA reads TGTGCCAGCTCCAGCGCTCGGATCCAAGAGACCCAGTACTTC. It encodes CASSSARIQETQYF.

Concerning this clone: In the same sample, other DNA sequences code for this CDR3. The chain combines TRBV10-3 with TRBJ2-7, with D perhaps matching TRBD2 (5 bases). V dropped 0 bases and J dropped 4 bases, with 7 bases sitting between them. This CDR3 comprises 13 residues. The germline gives CDR1 ENHRY, CDR2 SYGVKD. The CDR3 coding sequence is TGTGCCATCAGTGAGTCTGCGGGTTACGAGCAGTACTTC. It yields the protein CAISESAGYEQYF.

The chain couples TRBV10-2 to TRBJ1-1; no reliable D call. V was shortened by 3 bases and J by 2 bases, with 4 bases between the two germline ends. The V gene's germline CDR1 is WSHSY and CDR2 SAAADI. CDR3 length: 12 residues. In nucleotides, the CDR3 is TGCGCCAGCAGTGATAGCAACACTGAAGCTTTCTTT. Amino acid sequence: CASSDSNTEAFF.

This clone was observed a few times. V and J are TRBV19 and TRBJ2-5; a weak D match, TRBD1 (5 bases). Germline-derived CDR1 and CDR2 are LNHDA and SQIVND (reference sequence). The CDR3 spans 14 residues. The V end was cut by 1 base, the J end by 4 bases, with 10 bases between. This CDR3 reads CASSIAGRVETQYF. In nucleotides, the CDR3 is TGTGCCAGTAGTATAGCGGGCAGGGTAGAGACCCAGTACTTC.

The V and J genes are TRBV5-6 and TRBJ2-5, with 8 positions matching TRBD1. The V and J ends lost 4 bases and 3 bases, in that order; junction bases with no gene match: 2. The CDR3 extends over 13 amino acids. Germline assignment: CDR1 SGHDT and CDR2 YYEEEE. Here the CDR3 DNA reads TGTGCCAGCAGCGGGGACAGGAAAGAGACCCAGTACTTC. Translated, it gives CASSGDRKETQYF. Together with reference TRBV5-6 and TRBJ2-5, the CDR3 gives the full variable domain: DAGVTQSPTHLIKTRGQQVTLRCSPKSGHDTVSWYQQALGQGPQFIFQYYEEEERQRGNFPDRFSGHQFPNYSSELNVNALLLGDSALYLCASSGDRKETQYFGPGTRLLVL.